This T cell receptor beta chain was captured in a study of preoperative IRX-2 immunotherapy in early breast cancer. The treatment is: preoperative locoregional IRX-2 cytokine immunotherapy. This phase Ib study tested locoregional IRX-2 cytokine immunotherapy given before surgery. Clones were read by immunoSEQ multiplex PCR, and TCRdb kept only the in-frame ones, dropping some. The repertoire holds fewer than 70,000 clones, with around 94% as singletons. Collection took place from a patient treated with IRX-2 immunotherapy. The TCR was taken from a human donor with breast cancer.

This chain's CDR3 is CASSPPGDSYNEQFF. Here the CDR3 DNA reads TGTGCCAGCAGCCCCCCGGGGGACTCCTACAATGAGCAGTTCTTC. The V call is TRBV7-9, the J call TRBJ2-1, with D tentatively TRBD2 (6 bases). Germline assignment: CDR1 SEHNR and CDR2 FQNEAQ (reference sequence). The length of the CDR3 is 15 residues. Trimming cost V 5 bases and J 0 bases, with 11 bases left between them.